This passage covers 13 T cell receptor beta chains from one sample sequenced in a study of blood T cells in healthy people across ages. The second PCR ran roughly 6 to 11 cycles with a sample-barcoded 5' primer and J-beta primers. TCRdb analysed the 5' RACE reads with MiXCR anew, one entry per CDR3 protein. This sample has 650,000 to 700,000 distinct CDR3 sequences, with roughly 30% found just once. Sequencing used blood. Every receptor here comes from a woman of 80 years or more in good health.

V and J are TRBV29-1 and TRBJ2-1; D might be TRBD1 or TRBD2, each matching 5 bases. CDR3 length: 12 residues. The V end lost 7 bases, the J end lost 2 bases, and 9 bases lay between the germline ends. CDR1 SQVTM and CDR2 ANQGSEA come from the germline V gene. This CDR3 is CSDRRTYNEQFF. Here the CDR3 DNA reads TGCAGCGACAGGAGGACCTACAATGAGCAGTTCTTC.

The V gene is TRBV6-4, the J gene TRBJ1-6; a possible D gene is TRBD1 (6 bases). Trimming pared 4 bases from V and 3 bases from J, leaving 10 bases between. The CDR3 runs to 15 residues. Germline V gene data show CDR1 as MRHNA and CDR2 as SNTAGT. The CDR3 DNA reads TGTGCCAGCAGTGCGACAGGAGACTATAATTCACCCCTCCACTTT. Protein: CASSATGDYNSPLHF.

The chain couples TRBV5-1 to TRBJ2-5, with a tentative D call TRBD2 (6 bases). Per the germline V gene, CDR1 is SGHRS and CDR2 is YFSETQ. CDR3 size: 14 residues. Trimming removed 7 bases from V and 5 bases from J, with 18 bases in between. CDR3 sequence: CASGQGGNSETQYF. CDR3 DNA: TGCGCCAGCGGCCAAGGAGGGAATTCGGAGACCCAGTACTTC.

This clonotype appeared many times. This may arise from a read error, as a much more abundant clone is one base away. V gene TRBV4-2 combines with J gene TRBJ2-2; 8 nucleotides align to TRBD2. CDR1 is LGHNA and CDR2 is YNFKEQ in the germline V gene. This CDR3 has 16 amino acids. This CDR3 reads CASRMSGGSNTGERFF. The DNA for the CDR3 is TGTGCCAGCCGTATGAGCGGGGGATCGAACACCGGGGAGCGGTTTTTT.

Regarding this clonotype: At one end, the junction sequence differs from germline, possibly due to a read error. The chain is built from TRBV16 and TRBJ1-6; D unclear. Germline CDR1 is KGHSY and CDR2 is FQNENV. The CDR3 is 16 residues long. CDR3 residues: CASTSTWGWNNLPLHF. CDR3 nucleotides: TGTGCCAGCACCTCTACGTGGGGATGGAATAATTTACCCCTCCACTTT.

The chain joins TRBV27 to TRBJ2-2; TRBD1 agrees at 10 bases. After removal of 3 bases from V and 7 bases from J, the junction contained 5 bases not matched to a gene. This CDR3 spans 15 amino acids. Germline V lookup: CDR1 MNHEY, CDR2 SMNVEV (reference sequence). Here the CDR3 DNA reads TGTGCCAGCAGTTTCCCGGGACAGGGGATCGGGGAGCTGTTTTTT. Translation gives CASSFPGQGIGELFF.

About this clonotype itself: A much larger clone differs from this one at a single base, so this may be a read error. The V gene is TRBV18, the J gene TRBJ1-2, with a weak D call TRBD1 (6 bases). The CDR3 covers 15 residues. Germline-derived CDR1 and CDR2 are KGHSH and LQKENI. The CDR3 DNA is TGTGCCAGCTTACCACCCGGGACATCTTTATATGGCTACACCTTC. Translating gives CASLPPGTSLYGYTF. Together with reference TRBV18 and TRBJ1-2, the CDR3 gives the full variable domain: NAGVMQNPRHLVRRRGQEARLRCSPMKGHSHVYWYRQLPEEGLKFMVYLQKENIIDESGMPKERFSAEFPKEGPSILRIQQVVRGDSAAYFCASLPPGTSLYGYTFGSGTRLTVV.

A few counts support this clonotype. One base away lies a much larger clone, so this may be a sequencing read error. The V call is TRBV6-5, the J call TRBJ2-1; the D gene is possibly TRBD2 (5 bases). The CDR3 contains 15 residues. V shed 0 bases and J shed 10 bases, with 16 bases lying between them. In germline, CDR1 is MNHEY, CDR2 SVGAGI. In DNA form, the CDR3 reads TGTGCCAGCAGTTACTCGAGTCCTCCGAGGGCCGAGCAGTTCTTC. It is translated as CASSYSSPPRAEQFF.

On this clonotype itself: A read error is possible here, since a much larger clone lies one base away. The chain employs TRBV7-3 and TRBJ2-5; the match to TRBD1 covers 7 bases. This CDR3 contains 15 residues. V was pared by 8 bases and J by 3 bases, with 12 bases of the junction left unmatched. Germline assignment: CDR1 SGHTA and CDR2 FQGTGA. The CDR3 loop is CASGARGQPEETQYF. The DNA of the CDR3 is TGTGCCAGCGGGGCCAGGGGACAGCCCGAAGAGACCCAGTACTTC.

This clonotype was observed many times. A clone one base away is much larger, so this may be a read error. The J gene is TRBJ2-1, the V gene TRBV20-1, with 8 bases lining up with TRBD2. The J call may be mistaken, given a closer DNA end match to TRBJ2-7. Per germline, CDR1 DFQATT and CDR2 SNEGSKA (reference sequence). This CDR3 has 15 residues. CDR3 in amino acids: CSAGLAQGPYNEQYF. Here the CDR3 DNA reads TGCAGTGCTGGACTAGCCCAGGGACCCTACAATGAGCAGTACTTC.

Concerning this clonotype: One end of the junction does not line up with germline, which may come from a read error. The chain carries TRBV7-6 and TRBJ2-7; 12 bases align to TRBD2. The J call may be faulty, since TRBJ2-5 better matches the DNA end. Germline V gene sequence: CDR1 SGHVS, CDR2 FNYEAQ. The CDR3 totals 17 residues. CDR3 sequence: CTSSQSLAGGLGETQYF. The DNA of the CDR3 is TGTACCAGCAGCCAAAGCCTAGCGGGGGGGCTCGGAGAGACCCAGTACTTC.

The chain couples TRBV20-1 to TRBJ1-1; maybe TRBD1 (6 bases). V lost 1 base to trimming and J lost 6 bases, with 21 bases between them. The CDR3 length is 16 residues. Germline CDR1 DFQATT, CDR2 SNEGSKA (reference sequence). The CDR3 DNA sequence: TGCAGTGCTAGAGGAACATCGGCGGGAGGGGGACCTGAAGCTTTCTTT. Protein sequence: CSARGTSAGGGPEAFF.

This clonotype was detected ten times or more. The J gene is TRBJ2-7, the V gene TRBV20-1; 7 bases are shared with TRBD1. J gave up 4 bases and V 2 bases, and 11 bases lay outside the gene matches. The CDR3 is made up of 15 amino acids. Germline V lookup: CDR1 DFQATT, CDR2 SNEGSKA (reference sequence). CDR3 residues: CSARRSRTGVYEQYF. The CDR3 nucleotides are TGCAGTGCTAGAAGGTCCAGGACAGGTGTGTACGAGCAGTACTTC.